This entry lists 6 T cell receptor beta chains sequenced from one sample in a study of PD-1 blockade in classical Hodgkin lymphoma. The table came from immunoSEQ multiplex PCR; TCRdb's copy has only in-frame clones and leaves some out. The repertoire holds approximately 13,000 clones, with about four fifths as singletons. Each patient's relapse followed autologous stem cell transplantation, and brentuximab vedotin exposure varied. The input for sequencing was peripheral blood mononuclear cells (PBMCs), taken at baseline. These receptors originate from a human donor with classical Hodgkin lymphoma.

The genes are TRBV11-3 and TRBJ1-1; the D gene is possibly TRBD1 (6 bases). Germline CDR1 and CDR2: SGHNT and YENEEA. The CDR3 has 16 residues. The V and J ends lost 1 base and 1 base respectively, with 13 bases between them. The DNA of the CDR3 is TGTGCCAGCAGCTTAGGTACAGGGACGGGGAACACTGAAGCTTTCTTT. Amino acid sequence: CASSLGTGTGNTEAFF.

The CDR3 here is CASSQEGSSTDTQYF. CDR3 bases: TGCGCCAGCAGCCAAGAAGGAAGTAGCACAGATACGCAGTATTTT. The chain uses TRBV4-3 and TRBJ2-3; D unresolved. V shed 0 bases and J shed 0 bases, with 7 bases lying between them. The CDR3 has 15 residues. The V gene's germline CDR1 is LGHNA and CDR2 YSLEER.

This rearrangement joins TRBV18 to TRBJ2-3, with 8 bases lining up with TRBD1. The CDR3 is 15 residues long. The V gene end was trimmed by 5 bases and the J gene end by 6 bases; junction bases not matched to a gene: 10. CDR1 is KGHSH and CDR2 is LQKENI in the germline V gene. The CDR3 DNA reads as TGTGCCAGCTCAGCGTTACCGACAGGGGCGGATACGCAGTATTTT. The encoded protein is CASSALPTGADTQYF.

By frequency in the sample, this clone is large. The gene calls are TRBV7-3 and TRBJ1-2; tentatively, D is TRBD1 (5 bases). Germline lookup yields CDR1 SGHTA and CDR2 FQGTGA. This CDR3 spans 15 amino acids. V lost 1 base, J lost 4 bases, and 13 bases lay in between. CDR3 in amino acids: CASSLNGALAYGYTF. The DNA for the CDR3 is TGTGCCAGCAGCTTAAATGGGGCCCTGGCCTATGGCTACACCTTC. Based on the CDR3 plus reference TRBV7-3 and TRBJ1-2, the full variable domain is GAGVSQTPSNKVTEKGKYVELRCDPISGHTALYWYRQSLGQGPEFLIYFQGTGAADDSGLPNDRFFAVRPEGSVSTLKIQRTERGDSAVYLCASSLNGALAYGYTFGSGTRLTVV.

This chain links TRBV27 with TRBJ1-2; weak D call: TRBD1 (6 bases). The CDR3 covers 12 residues. The ends were cut back, 5 bases at V and 10 bases at J, with 14 bases in the middle. Looked up from germline, CDR1 is MNHEY and CDR2 is SMNVEV (reference sequence). As DNA, the CDR3 is TGTGCCAGCAGTCCCCCGGACAGCGACTACACCTTC. It encodes CASSPPDSDYTF.

This sequence joins TRBV18 and TRBJ2-5; 8 nucleotides match TRBD2. Per the germline V gene, CDR1 is KGHSH and CDR2 is LQKENI. With 2 bases clipped from V and 5 bases from J, the junction kept 7 bases outside the gene matches. The CDR3 totals 15 residues. CDR3 nucleotides: TGTGCCAGCTCACCAAACGGGGGGGTGTCGGAGACCCAGTACTTC. Translated, it gives CASSPNGGVSETQYF.